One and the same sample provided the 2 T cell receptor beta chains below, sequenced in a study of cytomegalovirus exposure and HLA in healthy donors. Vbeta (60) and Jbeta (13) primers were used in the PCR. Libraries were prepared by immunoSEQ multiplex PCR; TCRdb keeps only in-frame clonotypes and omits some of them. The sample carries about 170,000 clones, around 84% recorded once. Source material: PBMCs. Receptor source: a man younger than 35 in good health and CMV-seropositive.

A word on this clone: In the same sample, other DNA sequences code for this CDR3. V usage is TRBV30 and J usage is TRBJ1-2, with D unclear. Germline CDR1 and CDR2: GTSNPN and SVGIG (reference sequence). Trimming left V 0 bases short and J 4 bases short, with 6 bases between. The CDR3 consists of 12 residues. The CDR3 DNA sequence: TGTGCCTGGAGTGTAGGCGGCTATGGCTACACCTTC. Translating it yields CAWSVGGYGYTF.

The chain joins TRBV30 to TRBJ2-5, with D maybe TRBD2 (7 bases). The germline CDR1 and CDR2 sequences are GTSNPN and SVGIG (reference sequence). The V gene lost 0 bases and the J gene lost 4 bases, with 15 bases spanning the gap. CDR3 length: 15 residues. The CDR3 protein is CAWSVGAGAGETQYF. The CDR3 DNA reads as TGTGCCTGGAGTGTTGGGGCGGGGGCCGGAGAGACCCAGTACTTC.